These 21 T cell receptor beta chains were sequenced from one sample in a study of CD8 T cells in ankylosing spondylitis. Study results and caveats: About 8 highly homologous variants made up a TCR beta motif, and this motif appeared characteristic of ankylosing spondylitis blood.

TCRdb re-analysed the 5' RACE reads in MiXCR, keeping a single row per CDR3 protein. This sample has 700,000 to 1,000,000 distinct CDR3 sequences; 12% occur once, and the top ten carry approximately 0.5%. Their cognate antigens are unknown. What was sequenced was blood, either unsorted or a sorted T cell fraction (not recorded which). These receptors all come from a male donor with ankylosing spondylitis.

This chain links TRBV10-2 with TRBJ2-3; D may be TRBD2 (5 bases). CDR1 is WSHSY, CDR2 SAAADI, per germline. The CDR3 is 12 residues long. V lost 6 bases, J lost 4 bases, and 8 bases lay in between. The CDR3 bases are TGCGCCAGCAGGGGTAGCGCAGATACGCAGTATTTT. Amino acids: CASRGSADTQYF.

This clonotype showed up just a few times. J is TRBJ2-3 and V is TRBV5-4, with 7 bases aligning to TRBD1. V lost 4 bases to trimming and J lost 0 bases; unmatched junction nucleotides: 2. Germline-derived CDR1 and CDR2 are SGHNT and YYREEE (reference sequence). CDR3 length equals 14 residues. CDR3 loop: CASSVDRSTDTQYF. Written as DNA, the CDR3 is TGTGCCAGCAGCGTGGACAGGAGCACAGATACGCAGTATTTT. Full variable domain (rest looked up from reference TRBV5-4 and TRBJ2-3): ETGVTQSPTHLIKTRGQQVTLRCSSQSGHNTVSWYQQALGQGPQFIFQYYREEENGRGNFPPRFSGLQFPNYSSELNVNALELDDSALYLCASSVDRSTDTQYFGPGTRLTVL.

The chain has TRBV19 and TRBJ2-7, with 7 bases that match TRBD2. This CDR3 region has 15 residues. Looked up from germline, CDR1 is LNHDA and CDR2 is SQIVND (reference sequence). The junction had 7 bases not matched to a gene; V was cut back by 5 bases and J by 0 bases. CDR3 nucleotide sequence: TGTGCCAGTAGTGTTGAGAGCGGGGTCTCCTACGAGCAGTACTTC. It specifies CASSVESGVSYEQYF.

This chain links TRBV20-1 with TRBJ2-5, with D uncertain. The length of the CDR3 is 14 residues. Looked up from germline, CDR1 is DFQATT and CDR2 is SNEGSKA (reference sequence). V shed 2 bases and J shed 4 bases, with 14 bases lying between them. The DNA for the CDR3 is TGCAGTGCTAGACGGGCAGGATCCTTAGAGACCCAGTACTTC. The encoded protein is CSARRAGSLETQYF.

This chain connects TRBV10-3 to TRBJ1-1; D is unresolved. Per the germline V gene, CDR1 is ENHRY and CDR2 is SYGVKD. CDR3 size: 13 residues. The ends were cut back, 2 bases at V and 3 bases at J, with 7 bases in the middle. The CDR3 protein is CAISEGVDTEAFF. The CDR3 bases are TGTGCCATCAGTGAGGGGGTCGACACTGAAGCTTTCTTT.

This clonotype was counted only a few times. The CDR3 nucleotides read TGTGCCAGCTCACGCTATAGCGGGGGTTACTACGAGCAGTACTTC. Translating it yields CASSRYSGGYYEQYF. This sequence joins TRBV18 and TRBJ2-7; TRBD2 matches 9 bases. This CDR3 region has 15 residues. With V trimmed by 4 bases and J by 3 bases, 7 bases remained unmatched. CDR1 and CDR2 (germline): KGHSH, LQKENI.

This clonotype was seen at least ten times. The V and J genes are TRBV4-3 and TRBJ1-1, with no clear D. In germline, CDR1 is LGHNA, CDR2 YSLEER. V lost 0 bases, J lost 3 bases, and 8 bases lay in between. The CDR3 has 14 amino acids. CDR3 sequence: CASSQDWLDTEAFF. CDR3 DNA: TGCGCCAGCAGCCAAGATTGGTTAGACACTGAAGCTTTCTTT.

The chain links TRBV7-6 to TRBJ2-2; TRBD2 might be the D (5 bases). The V gene lost 2 bases and the J gene lost 5 bases, with 9 bases spanning the gap. CDR3 length: 14 residues. The germline V gene encodes CDR1 SGHVS and CDR2 FNYEAQ. Written as DNA, the CDR3 is TGTGCCAGCAGCTTACGGGGAGAGACCGGGGAGCTGTTTTTT. Its protein product is CASSLRGETGELFF. The full variable domain, in which reference TRBV7-6 and TRBJ2-2 provide the parts outside the CDR3, is GAGVSQSPRYKVTKRGQDVALRCDPISGHVSLYWYRQALGQGPEFLTYFNYEAQQDKSGLPNDRFSAERPEGSISTLTIQRTEQRDSAMYRCASSLRGETGELFFGEGSRLTVL.

V usage is TRBV5-1 and J usage is TRBJ2-7, with a weak D call TRBD2 (5 bases). This CDR3 has 15 residues. V gave up 7 bases and J gave up 2 bases, with 19 bases separating them. Germline assignment: CDR1 SGHRS and CDR2 YFSETQ. The CDR3 here is CASRVAYITPYEQYF. The CDR3 nucleotides are TGCGCCAGCCGCGTAGCGTACATAACCCCCTACGAGCAGTACTTC.

This clonotype has more than one count but fewer than ten. The chain uses TRBV7-8 and TRBJ1-4; 7 bases align to TRBD1. This CDR3 contains 13 residues. From germline, CDR1 is SGHVS and CDR2 FQNEAQ. The trim removed 0 bases at V and 11 bases at J, leaving 3 bases unmatched. Here the CDR3 DNA reads TGTGCCAGCAGCTTAGCAGGGGGCGGGAAACTGTTTTTT. Protein sequence: CASSLAGGGKLFF.

The chain has TRBV20-1 and TRBJ1-1; D is ambiguous. CDR1 DFQATT and CDR2 SNEGSKA come from the germline V gene (reference sequence). Trimming removed 1 base at V and 5 bases at J, with 20 bases between. The CDR3 is made up of 16 amino acids. The CDR3 region is CSARGYGRGWSTEAFF. The CDR3 nucleotides read TGCAGTGCTAGAGGCTACGGGCGGGGATGGTCTACTGAAGCTTTCTTT.

On this clonotype itself: One end of the junction is discordant with germline, which a read error may explain. The chain is built from TRBV20-1 and TRBJ1-5, with 7 bases aligning to TRBD1. The CDR3 runs to 14 residues. Germline V gene sequence: CDR1 DFQATT, CDR2 SNEGSKA (reference sequence). The CDR3 DNA reads as TGCAGTGCTCGATACAGGGGCGGCAATCAGCCCCAGCGTTTT. Amino acids: CSARYRGGNQPQRF.

Ten or more counts support this clonotype. The V gene is TRBV10-2, the J gene TRBJ1-2; TRBD1 might be the D (5 bases). V was shortened by 4 bases and J by 2 bases, with 14 bases between the two germline ends. Germline CDR1 and CDR2: WSHSY and SAAADI. This CDR3 is built from 15 residues. CDR3 loop: CASSGGDRSNYGYTF. CDR3 sequence (DNA): TGCGCCAGCAGTGGGGGGGACCGCTCGAACTATGGCTACACCTTC.

This clonotype was observed a handful of times. This chain joins TRBV29-1 and TRBJ2-2; possibly TRBD2 for D (6 bases). Germline CDR1 SQVTM, CDR2 ANQGSEA. This CDR3 has 14 amino acids. Between the trimmed V and J ends, which lost 7 bases and 3 bases, there was a span of 15 bases. The CDR3 nucleotides are TGCAGCGCCGGCGGGGTGGGCTACACCGGGGAGCTGTTTTTT. Its protein product is CSAGGVGYTGELFF.

The chain links TRBV5-6 to TRBJ2-2; 10 bases agree with TRBD1. The CDR3 totals 15 residues. The J segment lost 5 bases and the V segment lost 2 bases, leaving 3 bases of the junction unmatched. The germline CDR1 and CDR2 sequences are SGHDT and YYEEEE. CDR3 amino acids: CASSFDRGLTGELFF. The CDR3 bases are TGTGCCAGCAGCTTCGACAGGGGGCTTACCGGGGAGCTGTTTTTT.

The genes are TRBV24-1 and TRBJ1-1, with TRBD1 matching 11 bases. The junction had 8 bases not matched to a gene; V was cut back by 8 bases and J by 4 bases. Germline V gives CDR1 KGHDR, CDR2 SFDVKD. The CDR3 sequence is 15 residues long. DNA for the CDR3: TGTGCCACCAAGGGGACAGGGGGTCCGGGCACTGAAGCTTTCTTT. It encodes CATKGTGGPGTEAFF.

The chain links TRBV29-1 to TRBJ2-3; D gene unclear. The V gene lost 3 bases and the J gene lost 6 bases, with 13 bases spanning the gap. The CDR3 runs 13 residues. Germline V gives CDR1 SQVTM, CDR2 ANQGSEA. CDR3 DNA sequence: TGCAGCGTTGACGCTTCAGCATGGGATACGCAGTATTTT. This translates into CSVDASAWDTQYF.

The rearrangement uses TRBV6-2 or TRBV6-3 and TRBJ1-5; 11 bases fit TRBD1. With 8 bases clipped from V and 8 bases from J, the junction kept 11 bases outside the gene matches. CDR3 length equals 15 residues. CDR1 and CDR2 (germline): MNHEY, SVGEGT. The CDR3, as DNA: TGTGCCAGCTGGGATTGGACAGGGGGCGCGGAGCCCCAGCATTTT. It translates to CASWDWTGGAEPQHF.

This clonotype showed up just a few times. This rearrangement joins TRBV12-3 or TRBV12-4 to TRBJ2-5, with D perhaps TRBD1 (7 bases). Trimming took off 7 bases at V and 5 bases at J, with 14 bases between the two ends. CDR3 length equals 13 residues. CDR3 nucleotide sequence: TGTGCCAGCATCCTGACAGGGACTGAGACCCAGTACTTC. Its protein product is CASILTGTETQYF.

This clonotype has more than one count but fewer than ten. This chain links TRBV20-1 with TRBJ1-5; no firm D call. There are 14 residues in the CDR3. Trimming cost V 6 bases and J 0 bases, with 12 bases left between them. The germline V gene has CDR1 DFQATT and CDR2 SNEGSKA (reference sequence). The CDR3 DNA follows: TGCAGTGCCGTCCGGGGTAATAGCAATCAGCCCCAGCATTTT. Translated, it gives CSAVRGNSNQPQHF.

This sequence joins TRBV20-1 and TRBJ1-3, with D possibly being TRBD1 (5 bases). V lost 3 bases, J lost 6 bases, and 15 bases lay in between. The germline CDR1 and CDR2 sequences are DFQATT and SNEGSKA (reference sequence). There are 14 residues in the CDR3. Here the CDR3 reads CSASSRQRLNTIYF. The CDR3 coding sequence is TGCAGTGCTAGTTCCCGACAGAGACTAAACACCATATATTTT.